This T cell receptor beta chain derives from a study of control samples from healthy donors and cancer patients. Details on this clone: The junction and the germline gene differ at one end; a read error may be behind it.

This CDR3 has 15 amino acids. Germline CDR1 reads MNHEY; CDR2 reads SVGAGI. The data were produced by immunoSEQ multiplex PCR, yet TCRdb's version contains in-frame clones alone and is incomplete. The data hold about 49,000 clones, with around 86% observed a single time. The sample taken for sequencing was PBMCs. J is TRBJ2-1 and V is TRBV6-5; 8 bases fit TRBD1. This TCR was sampled from a woman aged 45-65 years with lung cancer. The CDR3 nucleotides are TGTGCCAGCACTTACCGGGACAGGAGTATCGATGAGCAGTTCTTC. Translated: CASTYRDRSIDEQFF.